This TCR beta chain came from a study of T cell repertoires in aging, cancer and after chemotherapy. V was pared by 4 bases and J by 0 bases, with 7 bases of the junction left unmatched. There are 17 residues in the CDR3. Germline CDR1 and CDR2: MNHEY and SMNVEV (reference sequence). TRB rearrangements spanning V, D and J were amplified using mixed TRB-A/B primers. TCRdb reprocessed the multiplex PCR reads via MiXCR and lists one record per CDR3 protein. This table has about 2,900 distinct CDR3 sequences, around 30% appearing once. The template was genomic DNA from peripheral blood, not RNA. By its share, this clonotype is medium-sized (0.01 to 0.1%).

The sequence derives from a human donor with a solid tumor. The chain recombines TRBV27 with TRBJ2-7; 12 bases match TRBD2. Material for sequencing was blood. This CDR3 is CASSSGTSGSSSYEQYF. The DNA of the CDR3 is TGTGCCAGCAGTTCGGGGACTAGCGGGTCCAGCTCCTACGAGCAGTACTTC.